This entry lists 14 T cell receptor beta chains sequenced from one sample in a study of cytomegalovirus exposure and HLA in healthy donors. Use of 60 Vbeta and 13 Jbeta primers characterized the PCR. The data were produced by immunoSEQ multiplex PCR, yet TCRdb's version contains in-frame clones alone and is incomplete. In the table there are over 200,000 clones, 70% of which are singletons. Material: PBMCs. The receptor source for this set is a man in his forties in good health and CMV-seropositive.

This rearrangement joins TRBV7-3 to TRBJ2-1; 9 positions agree with TRBD1. This CDR3 has 16 amino acids. The V gene end was trimmed by 5 bases and the J gene end by 4 bases; junction bases not matched to a gene: 9. The germline CDR1 and CDR2 sequences are SGHTA and FQGTGA. CDR3 coding DNA: TGTGCCAGCAGCAAACAAGGGACAGGGTCATACAATGAGCAGTTCTTC. Translated: CASSKQGTGSYNEQFF. The full variable domain, with the rest looked up from reference TRBV7-3 and TRBJ2-1, is GAGVSQTPSNKVTEKGKYVELRCDPISGHTALYWYRQSLGQGPEFLIYFQGTGAADDSGLPNDRFFAVRPEGSVSTLKIQRTERGDSAVYLCASSKQGTGSYNEQFFGPGTRLTVL.

The V and J genes are TRBV5-1 and TRBJ1-2; D gene ambiguous. V lost 0 bases and J 5 bases, leaving 11 bases between the germline ends. From germline, CDR1 is SGHRS and CDR2 YFSETQ. The CDR3 loop spans 14 amino acids. The CDR3, as DNA: TGCGCCAGCAGCTTGGGACGGGTTGGGTATGGCTACACCTTC. Residues: CASSLGRVGYGYTF.

V gene TRBV18 combines with J gene TRBJ1-5; D perhaps matches TRBD1 (6 bases). The CDR3 extends over 14 amino acids. Germline CDR1 and CDR2: KGHSH and LQKENI. V lost 5 bases, J lost 5 bases, and 13 bases lay in between. The CDR3 coding sequence is TGTGCCAGCTCAACCGACAGGAACTATCAGCCCCAGCATTTT. Its translation: CASSTDRNYQPQHF.

This chain connects TRBV7-6 to TRBJ2-5; 12 bases are shared with TRBD1. TRBJ2-7 explains the end of the DNA better; the J call may be wrong. The CDR3 totals 15 residues. Per the germline V gene, CDR1 is SGHVS and CDR2 is FNYEAQ. Here the CDR3 reads CASSVRDRGLYEQYF. The CDR3 coding sequence is TGTGCCAGCAGCGTCCGGGACAGGGGGCTCTACGAGCAGTACTTC.

The chain couples TRBV18 to TRBJ1-2, with 7 bases fitting TRBD1. Trimming at V came to 3 bases and at J to 3 bases, leaving 4 bases not matched to a gene. Germline V CDR1 and CDR2: KGHSH, LQKENI. The CDR3 has 14 residues. The CDR3 sequence is CASSPSGQHYGYTF. In nucleotides, the CDR3 is TGTGCCAGCTCACCCTCGGGACAGCACTATGGCTACACCTTC.

The table lists this clone with a few counts. The chain combines TRBV7-6 with TRBJ1-2; TRBD1 aligns across 10 bases. V lost 4 bases to trimming and J lost 2 bases; unmatched junction nucleotides: 4. Germline CDR1 reads SGHVS; CDR2 reads FNYEAQ. The CDR3 is 15 residues long. The CDR3 DNA reads as TGTGCCAGCAGCTCGAGACAGGGGGCGAACTATGGCTACACCTTC. Amino acid sequence: CASSSRQGANYGYTF.

The V call is TRBV13, the J call TRBJ2-5; 9 bases line up with TRBD1. The DNA end is more similar to TRBJ2-7, so the J call may be wrong. There are 15 residues in the CDR3. Per the germline V gene, CDR1 is PRHDT and CDR2 is FYEKMQ (reference sequence). The CDR3 coding sequence is TGTGCCAGCAGCTTATGGGGGACAGGGACCTACGAGCAGTACTTC. Its protein is CASSLWGTGTYEQYF.

The table lists this clone with a count of one. The rearrangement joins TRBV6-5 to TRBJ2-7; 7 bases are a match to TRBD1. Germline CDR1 is MNHEY and CDR2 is SVGAGI. The CDR3 sequence is 13 residues long. The ends lost 7 bases at V and 4 bases at J; junction bases unmatched: 7. The CDR3 nucleotides are TGTGCCAGCATCGACAGGGCGAAATACGAGCAGTACTTC. Its protein is CASIDRAKYEQYF.

The chain uses TRBV6-1 and TRBJ2-7, with 7 bases matching TRBD1. This CDR3 has 16 amino acids. V lost 4 bases and J lost 3; bases outside the gene matches: 12. Looked up from germline, CDR1 is MNHNS and CDR2 is SASEGT. The CDR3, as DNA: TGTGCCAGCAGTGGATCCGGGACAGTAATCAGCTACGAGCAGTACTTC. As protein: CASSGSGTVISYEQYF.

This clone has more than one count but fewer than ten. The V gene is TRBV4-1, the J gene TRBJ1-2, with 10 positions matching TRBD1. V trimming: 1 base; J trimming: 4 bases; junction bases outside the gene matches: 9. This CDR3 region has 17 residues. In germline, CDR1 is MGHRA, CDR2 YSYEKL. Here the CDR3 reads CASSQGYRTGGSYGYTF. The DNA for the CDR3 is TGCGCCAGCAGCCAAGGCTACCGGACAGGGGGGAGCTATGGCTACACCTTC.

Worth noting for this clone: Within the sample, other DNA sequences also encode this same CDR3. This rearrangement joins TRBV6-1 to TRBJ2-5; possible D gene TRBD1, 5 bases. Germline CDR1 is MNHNS and CDR2 is SASEGT. Trimming took 2 bases from V and 4 from J, leaving 5 bases between them. This CDR3 is built from 12 residues. The CDR3 loop reads CASSERGETQYF. The DNA for the CDR3 is TGTGCCAGCAGTGAAAGGGGAGAGACCCAGTACTTC.

This clone appeared a few times. The chain joins TRBV7-2 to TRBJ1-5, with 9 bases that match TRBD1. Germline V gives CDR1 SGHTA, CDR2 FQGNSA. There are 16 residues in the CDR3. V dropped 5 bases and J dropped 5; count of bases not matched to a gene: 10. CDR3 amino acids: CASSPEGTGRDQPQHF. CDR3 sequence (DNA): TGTGCCAGCAGCCCCGAGGGGACAGGGAGAGATCAGCCCCAGCATTTT.

A few counts support this clone. The chain joins TRBV27 to TRBJ2-7; 8 nucleotides align to TRBD1. The V gene's germline CDR1 is MNHEY and CDR2 SMNVEV (reference sequence). The CDR3 runs to 12 residues. The V gene end was trimmed by 6 bases and the J gene end by 9 bases; junction bases not matched to a gene: 7. The CDR3 protein is CASSPGQGLQYF. The CDR3 DNA reads TGTGCCAGCAGCCCCGGACAGGGATTGCAGTACTTC.

The chain links TRBV5-1 to TRBJ2-2; 14 bases map to TRBD2. Germline V gene data show CDR1 as SGHRS and CDR2 as YFSETQ. V was pared by 6 bases and J by 4 bases, with 5 bases of the junction left unmatched. This CDR3 is built from 16 residues. The CDR3 coding sequence is TGCGCCAGCAAGACTAGCGGGGGGGCCGCCACCGGGGAGCTGTTTTTT. Amino acids: CASKTSGGAATGELFF.